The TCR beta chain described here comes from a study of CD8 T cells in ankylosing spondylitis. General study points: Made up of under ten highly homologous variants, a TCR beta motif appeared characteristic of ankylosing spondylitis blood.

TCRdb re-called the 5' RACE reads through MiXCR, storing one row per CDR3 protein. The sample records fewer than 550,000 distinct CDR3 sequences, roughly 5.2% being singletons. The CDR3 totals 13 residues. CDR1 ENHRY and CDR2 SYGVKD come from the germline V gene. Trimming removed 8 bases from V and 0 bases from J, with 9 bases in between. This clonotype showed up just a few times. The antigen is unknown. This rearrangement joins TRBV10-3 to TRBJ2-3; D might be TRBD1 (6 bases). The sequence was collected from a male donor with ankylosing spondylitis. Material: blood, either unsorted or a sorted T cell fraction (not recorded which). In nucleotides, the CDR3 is TGTGCCATCCGGGACACAAGCACAGATACGCAGTATTTT. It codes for CAIRDTSTDTQYF.